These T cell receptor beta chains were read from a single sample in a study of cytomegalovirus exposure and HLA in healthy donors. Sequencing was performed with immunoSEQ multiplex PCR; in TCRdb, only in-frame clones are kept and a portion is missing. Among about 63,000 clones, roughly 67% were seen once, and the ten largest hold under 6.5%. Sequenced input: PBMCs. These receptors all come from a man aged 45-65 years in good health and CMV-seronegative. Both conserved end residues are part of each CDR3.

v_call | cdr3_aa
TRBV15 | CATSRDDSPYGYTF
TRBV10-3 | CAIRPGQGADTQYF
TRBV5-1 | CASSLLAGGEAFF
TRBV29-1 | CSVTPDRVGADTQYF
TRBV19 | CASSFTGANTEAFF
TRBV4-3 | CASSLRGGYTF
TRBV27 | CASSSGGYGYTF
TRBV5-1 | CASSLPSDSRKYF
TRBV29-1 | CSVRWEQETQYF
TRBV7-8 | CASGGGSGDPRELFF
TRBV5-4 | CASSLAVGAGTEAFF
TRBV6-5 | CASSYSRGTQETQYF
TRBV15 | CATSKKGQYSGNTIYF
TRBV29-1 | CSVGTGRMNQPQHF
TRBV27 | CASSPSGGARELFF
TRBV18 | CASSSRFDRDASYNSPLHF
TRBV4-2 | CASSQRSLHQETQYF
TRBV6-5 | CASRNRGQRNTIYF